This TCR beta chain stems from a study of OX40 agonist ivuxolimab in advanced cancers. Repertoires were generated with immunoSEQ multiplex PCR, while TCRdb's copy carries only in-frame clones and drops some. The table records more than 60,000 clones, 75% to 90% of them present only once. CDR1 and CDR2 from the germline V gene are SGHNT and YYREEE (reference sequence). The CDR3 extends over 16 amino acids. Trimming took 4 bases from V and 2 from J; bases not matched to a gene: 10. The sequence was obtained from an adult with an advanced solid tumor such as melanoma, head and neck, liver or kidney cancer. This sequence joins TRBV5-4 and TRBJ2-5; TRBD2 matches at 8 bases. The sequenced sample was CD4+ or CD8+ T cells sorted from blood, obtained in a trial of the OX40 agonist ivuxolimab. The CDR3, as DNA: TGTGCCAGCAGCCTCCCCCCGAGCGGGGGACAAGAGACCCAGTACTTC. As protein: CASSLPPSGGQETQYF. The complete variable domain, with remaining parts taken from reference TRBV5-4 and TRBJ2-5, reads ETGVTQSPTHLIKTRGQQVTLRCSSQSGHNTVSWYQQALGQGPQFIFQYYREEENGRGNFPPRFSGLQFPNYSSELNVNALELDDSALYLCASSLPPSGGQETQYFGPGTRLLVL.